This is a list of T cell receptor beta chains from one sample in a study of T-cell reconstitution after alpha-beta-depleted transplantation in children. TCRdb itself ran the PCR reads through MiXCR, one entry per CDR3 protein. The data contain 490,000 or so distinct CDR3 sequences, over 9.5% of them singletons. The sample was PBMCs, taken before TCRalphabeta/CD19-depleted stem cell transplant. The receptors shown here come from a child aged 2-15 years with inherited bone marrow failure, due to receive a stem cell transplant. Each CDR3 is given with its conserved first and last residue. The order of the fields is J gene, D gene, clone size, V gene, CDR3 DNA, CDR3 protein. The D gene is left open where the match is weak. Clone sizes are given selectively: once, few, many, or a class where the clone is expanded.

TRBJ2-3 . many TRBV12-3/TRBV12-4 TGTGCCAGCAGTTTAAGGGGCGCCCCAGATACGCAGTATTTT CASSLRGAPDTQYF
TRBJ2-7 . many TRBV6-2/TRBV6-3 TGTGCCAGCAGCTTTGAAGGAGGACCCTACGAGCAGTACTTC CASSFEGGPYEQYF
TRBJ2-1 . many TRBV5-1 TGCGCCAGCAGCTCCGACCCGAGCTCCTACAATGAGCAGTTCTTC CASSSDPSSYNEQFF
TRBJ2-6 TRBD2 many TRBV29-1 TGCAGCGTTACTTCAGCGGGAGAGAGCTCTGGGGCCAACGTCCTGACTTTC CSVTSAGESSGANVLTF
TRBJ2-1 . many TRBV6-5 TGTGCCAGCAGTTACCTCGACTACCCATACAATGAGCAGTTCTTC CASSYLDYPYNEQFF
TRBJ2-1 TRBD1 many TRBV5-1 TGCGCCAGCAGCTTGGAGGGACAGGGTCCCTACAATGAGCAGTTCTTC CASSLEGQGPYNEQFF
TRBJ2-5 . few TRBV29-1 TGCAGCGTTGAACCAGGGGAGGTCGGAGAGACCCAGTACTTC CSVEPGEVGETQYF
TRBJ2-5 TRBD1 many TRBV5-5 TGTGCCAGCAGCTTGGCCGGGACAGGGTGGAGGGAGACCCAGTACTTC CASSLAGTGWRETQYF
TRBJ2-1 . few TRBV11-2 TGTGCCAGCAGCTTAGGGGTGGGGAGTGAGCAGTTCTTC CASSLGVGSEQFF
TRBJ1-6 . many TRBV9 TGTGCCAGCAGCCCCTACCCGGACGGGAGCTCCTATAATTCACCCCTCCACTTT CASSPYPDGSSYNSPLHF
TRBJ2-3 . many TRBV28 TGTGCCAGCAGTTCACAGCGGTTGAGGGTTAGCACAGATACGCAGTATTTT CASSSQRLRVSTDTQYF
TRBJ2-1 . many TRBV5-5 TGTGCCAGCAGCGGAACGTTCATACCGATTCTGTACAATGAGCAGTTCTTC CASSGTFIPILYNEQFF
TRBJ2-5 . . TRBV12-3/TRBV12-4 TGTGCCAGCACCCAACCCCCCCAAGAGACCCAGTACTTC CASTQPPQETQYF
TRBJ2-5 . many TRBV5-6 TGTGCCAGCACCGACGGGGGAGGCGCGTACCAAGAGACCCAGTACTTC CASTDGGGAYQETQYF